This is a list of T cell receptor beta chains from one sample in a study of T cells in Graves' hyperthyroidism and ophthalmopathy. TCRdb re-derived calls from the multiplex PCR reads in MiXCR, one entry per CDR3 protein. The sample includes some 180,000 distinct CDR3 sequences, over 15% of them seen just once. The sample comprised blood. The receptors here all came from a woman between 50 and 59 years old with Graves' hyperthyroidism. Each CDR3 is given with its conserved first and last residue. Fields, in order: clone size, D gene, J gene, V gene, CDR3 DNA, CDR3 protein. D genes are given only for firm matches. Size is stated for part of the rows, as once, few or many counts, or as a class when the clone is expanded.

clone size: many; D gene: NA; J gene: TRBJ1-1; V gene: TRBV7-3; CDR3 DNA: TGTGCCAGCAGCTTCAACCAGAACACTGAAGCTTTCTTT; CDR3 protein: CASSFNQNTEAFF
clone size: many; D gene: NA; J gene: TRBJ2-1; V gene: TRBV12-3/TRBV12-4; CDR3 DNA: TGTGCCAGCAGCTTTCGGGTGAGGTCTACTTACAATGAGCAGTTCTTC; CDR3 protein: CASSFRVRSTYNEQFF
clone size: many; D gene: NA; J gene: TRBJ1-2; V gene: TRBV6-1; CDR3 DNA: TGTGCCAGCACCACCGTATCCCAGGCCCATTATGGCTACACCTTC; CDR3 protein: CASTTVSQAHYGYTF
clone size: NA; D gene: NA; J gene: TRBJ1-1; V gene: TRBV30; CDR3 DNA: TGTGCCTGGAGTGTCGGAGGCCCCCTGAGAGCTTTCTTT; CDR3 protein: CAWSVGGPLRAFF
clone size: many; D gene: NA; J gene: TRBJ2-1; V gene: TRBV5-1; CDR3 DNA: TGCGCCAGCAGCGGCTGGACAGAAGTCTCCTACAATGAGCAGTTCTTC; CDR3 protein: CASSGWTEVSYNEQFF
clone size: many; D gene: NA; J gene: TRBJ2-1; V gene: TRBV7-2; CDR3 DNA: TGTGCCAGCAAATGGGAAAGGGAGCAGTTCTTC; CDR3 protein: CASKWEREQFF
clone size: many; D gene: NA; J gene: TRBJ1-3; V gene: TRBV3-1; CDR3 DNA: TGTGCCAGCAGCCCACGGGCCCGTGGAAACACCATATATTTT; CDR3 protein: CASSPRARGNTIYF
clone size: NA; D gene: TRBD2; J gene: TRBJ2-7; V gene: TRBV20-1; CDR3 DNA: TGCAGTGCACAACCCGGGACTAGCGGAACCTACGAGCAGTACTTC; CDR3 protein: CSAQPGTSGTYEQYF
clone size: many; D gene: TRBD1; J gene: TRBJ1-1; V gene: TRBV18; CDR3 DNA: TGTGCCAGCTCATTCTTGGGACAGAAAAACACTGAAGCTTTCTTT; CDR3 protein: CASSFLGQKNTEAFF
clone size: many; D gene: NA; J gene: TRBJ2-1; V gene: TRBV6-1; CDR3 DNA: TGTGCCAGCAGGAATAGCTACAATGAGCAGTTCTTC; CDR3 protein: CASRNSYNEQFF
clone size: many; D gene: TRBD1; J gene: TRBJ1-2; V gene: TRBV9; CDR3 DNA: TGTGCCAGCAGCAGCGGACAGGGACATAACTATGGCTACACCTTC; CDR3 protein: CASSSGQGHNYGYTF
clone size: many; D gene: TRBD1; J gene: TRBJ1-2; V gene: TRBV5-1; CDR3 DNA: TGCGCCAGCAGCTTGGGGACAGGTCCCCGGGATGGCTACACCTTC; CDR3 protein: CASSLGTGPRDGYTF
clone size: NA; D gene: NA; J gene: TRBJ2-1; V gene: TRBV11-2; CDR3 DNA: TGTGCCAGCAGCTTAGGCCTAGTCTACAATGAGCAGTTCTTC; CDR3 protein: CASSLGLVYNEQFF
clone size: many; D gene: TRBD1; J gene: TRBJ1-5; V gene: TRBV2; CDR3 DNA: TGTGCCAGCAGAGGACAGGGGCGGGAGCAGCCCCAGCATTTT; CDR3 protein: CASRGQGREQPQHF
clone size: many; D gene: TRBD2; J gene: TRBJ2-5; V gene: TRBV20-1; CDR3 DNA: TGCAGTGCTAGACAATGGGTAGCGGGGGATCAAGAGACCCAGTACTTC; CDR3 protein: CSARQWVAGDQETQYF
clone size: many; D gene: TRBD1; J gene: TRBJ1-2; V gene: TRBV6-2/TRBV6-3; CDR3 DNA: TGTGCCAGCAGCCCAACAGGGGACTATGGCTACACCTTC; CDR3 protein: CASSPTGDYGYTF
clone size: NA; D gene: NA; J gene: TRBJ1-2; V gene: TRBV6-1; CDR3 DNA: TGTGCCAGCGGGCGGCAGGGTAAAGGCTACACCTTC; CDR3 protein: CASGRQGKGYTF
clone size: NA; D gene: TRBD1; J gene: TRBJ2-7; V gene: TRBV4-1; CDR3 DNA: TGCGCCAGCAGCACCTCCGGGACAGGGGTCTACGAGCAGTACTTC; CDR3 protein: CASSTSGTGVYEQYF
clone size: many; D gene: NA; J gene: TRBJ1-4; V gene: TRBV20-1; CDR3 DNA: TGCAGTGCCATCGACAGAAATAATGAAAAACTGTTTTTT; CDR3 protein: CSAIDRNNEKLFF
clone size: many; D gene: TRBD2; J gene: TRBJ2-7; V gene: TRBV6-2/TRBV6-3; CDR3 DNA: TGTGCCAGCAGCCCCCCGCGGGGGGAGCAGTACTTC; CDR3 protein: CASSPPRGEQYF
clone size: many; D gene: NA; J gene: TRBJ1-2; V gene: TRBV2; CDR3 DNA: TGTGCCAGCAGTCCTGACAGAGGCGGTCCTTCTGGCTACACCTTC; CDR3 protein: CASSPDRGGPSGYTF
clone size: NA; D gene: NA; J gene: TRBJ2-2; V gene: TRBV5-6; CDR3 DNA: TGTGCCAGCAGGTTCGGAGGGGGGTCGAGGACCGGGGAGCTGTTTTTT; CDR3 protein: CASRFGGGSRTGELFF
clone size: many; D gene: TRBD1; J gene: TRBJ1-2; V gene: TRBV27; CDR3 DNA: TGTGCCAGCAGTCAACGGGACAGGGGGCCCTATGGCTACACCTTC; CDR3 protein: CASSQRDRGPYGYTF
clone size: NA; D gene: TRBD1; J gene: TRBJ1-6; V gene: TRBV28; CDR3 DNA: TGTGCCTGCAGTTCGACAGGGGATTCACCCCTCCACTTT; CDR3 protein: CACSSTGDSPLHF
clone size: NA; D gene: NA; J gene: TRBJ1-2; V gene: TRBV19; CDR3 DNA: TGTGCCAGTAGTGGGGGTACAGGTTACTATGGCTACACCTTC; CDR3 protein: CASSGGTGYYGYTF
clone size: few; D gene: TRBD2; J gene: TRBJ2-1; V gene: TRBV5-6; CDR3 DNA: TGTGCCAGCAGCTCCTCTATAGCGGGCTCCTCCTACAATGAGCAGTTCTTC; CDR3 protein: CASSSSIAGSSYNEQFF
clone size: many; D gene: TRBD1; J gene: TRBJ2-1; V gene: TRBV2; CDR3 DNA: TGTGCCAGCAGTGGTGGGACAGGGGTCTACAATGAGCAGTTCTTC; CDR3 protein: CASSGGTGVYNEQFF
clone size: NA; D gene: TRBD1; J gene: TRBJ2-7; V gene: TRBV11-2; CDR3 DNA: TGTGCCAGCAGCCGACAGGGGGGAGGCGCTCTTTACGAGCAGTACTTC; CDR3 protein: CASSRQGGGALYEQYF
clone size: NA; D gene: NA; J gene: TRBJ1-1; V gene: TRBV4-1; CDR3 DNA: TGCGCCAGCAGCCAAGGCTTATTAACGAACACTGAAGCTTTCTTT; CDR3 protein: CASSQGLLTNTEAFF
clone size: many; D gene: NA; J gene: TRBJ2-7; V gene: TRBV19; CDR3 DNA: TGTGCCAGTAGTGCAGGAACCACCTACGAGCAGTACTTC; CDR3 protein: CASSAGTTYEQYF
clone size: NA; D gene: NA; J gene: TRBJ2-3; V gene: TRBV12-5; CDR3 DNA: TGTGCTAGTGCCCTGGGACCGAGCACAGATACGCAGTATTTT; CDR3 protein: CASALGPSTDTQYF
clone size: many; D gene: TRBD1; J gene: TRBJ1-5; V gene: TRBV7-2; CDR3 DNA: TGTGCCAGCAGCGTGCTATCCCTCAGGGGGAGTCAGCCCCAGCATTTT; CDR3 protein: CASSVLSLRGSQPQHF
clone size: few; D gene: TRBD1; J gene: TRBJ1-2; V gene: TRBV4-1; CDR3 DNA: TGCGCCAGCAGCACCCCTGAGGGACAGTTTGGCTACACCTTC; CDR3 protein: CASSTPEGQFGYTF
clone size: many; D gene: NA; J gene: TRBJ2-3; V gene: TRBV24-1; CDR3 DNA: TGTGCCACCAGTGCATGGACTGCGCGCCGAGCCGAGGTAGCAAGAGATACGCAGTATTTT; CDR3 protein: CATSAWTARRAEVARDTQYF
clone size: NA; D gene: TRBD2; J gene: TRBJ2-3; V gene: TRBV10-1; CDR3 DNA: TGCGCCAGCAGTGAGGAGCGGGGGGGCACAGATACGCAGTATTTT; CDR3 protein: CASSEERGGTDTQYF
clone size: many; D gene: NA; J gene: TRBJ1-1; V gene: TRBV6-1; CDR3 DNA: TGTGCCAGCAGAATAACTTGGGACACTGAAGCTTTCTTT; CDR3 protein: CASRITWDTEAFF